Each of the 28 T cell receptor beta chains below was sequenced from the same sample in a study of a mutant IDH1 vaccine in newly diagnosed glioma. Clones were read by immunoSEQ multiplex PCR, and TCRdb kept only the in-frame ones, dropping some. In the table there are roughly 70,000 clones, roughly 83% of which are singletons. What these receptors recognize is not known. Regarding time point: week 11, during vaccination. The content of each vaccine dose was 300 ug of mutant IDH1 20-mer peptide, and topical imiquimod accompanied it. The specimen was PBMCs, collected from a glioma patient whose treatment included an IDH1 peptide vaccine. These receptors all come from a woman between 45 and 60 years old with glioma.

The chain employs TRBV6-1 and TRBJ2-5; D tentatively fits TRBD1 or TRBD2 (7 bases each). The V gene's germline CDR1 is MNHNS and CDR2 SASEGT. Deletions cut 6 bases from V and 4 bases from J, with 18 bases between. This CDR3 contains 15 residues. This CDR3 reads CASSPEGRGRETQYF. The CDR3 region has the DNA TGTGCCAGCAGCCCCGAGGGGAGGGGGCGAGAGACCCAGTACTTC.

The CDR3, as DNA: TGTGCCAGGATGGGAGGGGGAGACACTGAAGCTTTCTTT. Encoded protein: CARMGGGDTEAFF. The chain couples TRBV21-1 to TRBJ1-1. TRBV21-1 is termed a pseudogene. The CDR3 has 13 residues.

The V gene is TRBV9, the J gene TRBJ2-4; perhaps TRBD1 as D (5 bases). The CDR3 length is 15 residues. The germline V gene encodes CDR1 SGDLS and CDR2 YYNGEE. V gave up 4 bases and J gave up 3 bases, with 14 bases separating them. DNA of the CDR3: TGTGCCAGCAGCCCCCCCGGCAGGGACAAAAACATTCAGTACTTC. Amino acids: CASSPPGRDKNIQYF.

The chain has TRBV4-1 and TRBJ1-1; 11 bases match TRBD1. The trim removed 7 bases at V and 1 base at J, leaving 5 bases unmatched. From germline, CDR1 is MGHRA and CDR2 YSYEKL. The CDR3 is made up of 15 amino acids. Here the CDR3 reads CASNWDRGSNTEAFF. As DNA, the CDR3 is TGCGCCAGCAACTGGGACAGGGGGTCGAACACTGAAGCTTTCTTT.

The J gene is TRBJ2-5, the V gene TRBV4-2; D not resolved. V lost 0 bases and J lost 1, with 9 bases in between. CDR1 is LGHNA and CDR2 is YNFKEQ in the germline V gene. The CDR3 consists of 15 residues. CDR3 sequence reads: CASSQDLPGQETQYF. CDR3 bases: TGTGCCAGCAGCCAAGATCTCCCAGGCCAAGAGACCCAGTACTTC.

A few counts support this clone. The chain carries TRBV11-2 and TRBJ2-4; D gene uncertain. CDR3 length: 13 residues. CDR1 and CDR2 (germline): SGHAT, FQNNGV. Trimming removed 5 bases from V and 0 bases from J, with 5 bases in between. The CDR3 here is CASSPAAKNIQYF. The CDR3 DNA is TGTGCCAGCAGCCCCGCAGCCAAAAACATTCAGTACTTC.

The rearrangement links TRBV9 to TRBJ1-1; the D gene is possibly TRBD1 (5 bases). V was pared by 0 bases and J by 5 bases, with 14 bases between. Germline CDR1 is SGDLS and CDR2 is YYNGEE. The CDR3 is 15 amino acids. DNA of the CDR3: TGTGCCAGCAGCGTAGGGGTTCTACGGGGGACTGAAGCTTTCTTT. Amino acids: CASSVGVLRGTEAFF.

This chain links TRBV25-1 with TRBJ1-2; 8 positions agree with TRBD1. CDR1 and CDR2 from the germline V gene are MGHDK and SYGVNS. The CDR3 is 16 amino acids. The ends lost 2 bases at V and 1 base at J; junction bases unmatched: 6. The CDR3 here is CASSEQGAYYNYGYTF. The CDR3 coding sequence is TGTGCCAGCAGTGAACAGGGGGCCTACTATAACTATGGCTACACCTTC.

The gene calls are TRBV6-1 and TRBJ2-7; TRBD1 might be the D (6 bases). V lost 1 base, J lost 3 bases, and 13 bases lay in between. The germline V gene encodes CDR1 MNHNS and CDR2 SASEGT. The CDR3 is 15 amino acids. The CDR3 DNA sequence: TGTGCCAGCAGTGAAGTGGGGGCGCCGATCTACGAGCAGTACTTC. It translates to CASSEVGAPIYEQYF.

The chain is built from TRBV5-6 and TRBJ1-2; tentative D call: TRBD1 (6 bases). V lost 7 bases and J lost 6, with 19 bases in between. The germline V gene has CDR1 SGHDT and CDR2 YYEEEE. The CDR3 is 14 amino acids. The CDR3 coding sequence is TGTGCCAGCCTCGTTGGGGGGCGGAACAATGGCTACACCTTC. Amino acids: CASLVGGRNNGYTF.

This sequence joins TRBV19 and TRBJ2-1, with 11 bases aligning to TRBD1. With V trimmed by 5 bases and J by 8 bases, 8 bases remained unmatched. The CDR3 is 15 residues long. Germline lookup yields CDR1 LNHDA and CDR2 SQIVND (reference sequence). The CDR3 coding sequence is TGTGCCAGTAGTCTCCGGGACAGGGGGTTAGATGAGCAGTTCTTC. Translation gives CASSLRDRGLDEQFF.

The rearrangement joins TRBV4-2 to TRBJ2-7, with 10 bases identical to TRBD1. Trimming removed 0 bases from V and 3 bases from J; junction bases left unmatched: 5. CDR1 LGHNA and CDR2 YNFKEQ come from the germline V gene. The CDR3 sequence is 16 residues long. The chain's CDR3 is CASSQEGTGAFYEQYF. The CDR3 DNA follows: TGTGCCAGCAGCCAAGAGGGGACAGGGGCGTTCTACGAGCAGTACTTC.

The chain joins TRBV29-1 to TRBJ1-2; possibly TRBD1 for D (5 bases). V was shortened by 5 bases and J by 4 bases, with 17 bases between the two germline ends. Germline-derived CDR1 and CDR2 are SQVTM and ANQGSEA. This CDR3 is built from 14 residues. CDR3 residues: CSVLSSRGTYGYTF. The CDR3 nucleotides read TGCAGCGTTCTGTCCTCGAGGGGTACCTATGGCTACACCTTC.

This rearrangement joins TRBV5-1 to TRBJ1-2; a weak D match, TRBD1 (5 bases). V was clipped by 1 base and J by 2 bases, with 9 bases between them. This CDR3 spans 14 amino acids. Germline V gene sequence: CDR1 SGHRS, CDR2 YFSETQ. CDR3 protein: CASSLRGDNYGYTF. CDR3 sequence (DNA): TGCGCCAGCAGCTTGAGAGGGGACAACTATGGCTACACCTTC.

This clone was recorded once. The V call is TRBV9, the J call TRBJ1-6; tentatively, D is TRBD1 (5 bases). CDR3 size: 16 residues. The V gene lost 4 bases and the J gene lost 7 bases, with 18 bases spanning the gap. Germline V lookup: CDR1 SGDLS, CDR2 YYNGEE. DNA for the CDR3: TGTGCCAGCAGCACCCGGGACGGCTACTCGAATTCACCCCTCCACTTT. Translating it yields CASSTRDGYSNSPLHF.

This clone occurred once. The chain is built from TRBV4-2 and TRBJ2-1; 9 nucleotides align to TRBD1. The ends lost 1 base at V and 10 bases at J; junction bases unmatched: 8. The CDR3 has 15 amino acids. Per the germline V gene, CDR1 is LGHNA and CDR2 is YNFKEQ. CDR3 sequence (DNA): TGTGCCAGCAGCCAAGGGGGTGGGACAGGGAGGGAGCAGTTCTTC. This gives the protein CASSQGGGTGREQFF.

V and J are TRBV18 and TRBJ2-3; 10 bases map to TRBD1. From germline, CDR1 is KGHSH and CDR2 LQKENI. The CDR3 sequence is 16 residues long. Losses at the gene ends were 6 bases for V and 3 bases for J; bases not matched to a gene: 9. This chain's CDR3 is CASSLQTGGSTDTQYF. The CDR3 nucleotides are TGTGCCAGCTCGCTACAGACAGGGGGCTCTACAGATACGCAGTATTTT.

The rearrangement uses TRBV7-9 and TRBJ1-4; 10 positions match TRBD1. This CDR3 contains 16 residues. Germline assignment: CDR1 SEHNR and CDR2 FQNEAQ (reference sequence). The ends lost 5 bases at V and 2 bases at J; junction bases unmatched: 5. The CDR3 coding sequence is TGTGCCAGCAGCCCGAGACAGGGGGCGACTAATGAAAAACTGTTTTTT. Translating it yields CASSPRQGATNEKLFF.

This clone was seen a single time. The chain carries TRBV4-1 and TRBJ1-4; D is unclear. The V and J ends lost 0 bases and 2 bases respectively, with 16 bases between them. There are 18 residues in the CDR3. The germline gives CDR1 MGHRA, CDR2 YSYEKL. CDR3 residues: CASSQERVGGLTNEKLFF. DNA for the CDR3: TGCGCCAGCAGCCAAGAACGTGTAGGTGGGTTGACTAATGAAAAACTGTTTTTT.

The chain employs TRBV5-1 and TRBJ1-2, with D uncertain. The CDR3 runs to 13 residues. Germline CDR1 is SGHRS and CDR2 is YFSETQ. V was cut by 5 bases and J by 3 bases, with 11 bases left in between. CDR3 sequence: CASRPGRDYGYTF. DNA for the CDR3: TGCGCCAGCAGGCCCGGACGCGACTATGGCTACACCTTC.

The gene calls are TRBV7-7 and TRBJ2-7; 9 bases are shared with TRBD2. Germline CDR1 is SSHAT and CDR2 is FNYEAQ (reference sequence). The CDR3 loop spans 15 amino acids. J gave up 4 bases and V 1 base, and 5 bases lay outside the gene matches. The CDR3 sequence: CASSLGAGGDYEQYF. In DNA form, the CDR3 reads TGTGCCAGCAGCTTAGGGGCGGGGGGGGATTACGAGCAGTACTTC.

The V gene is TRBV7-3, the J gene TRBJ2-7, with D unresolved. The CDR3 is made up of 13 amino acids. Trimming removed 0 bases from V and 3 bases from J, with 6 bases in between. CDR1 is SGHTA, CDR2 FQGTGA, per germline. The CDR3 reads CASSLTADYEQYF. CDR3 nucleotides: TGTGCCAGCAGCTTAACGGCGGACTACGAGCAGTACTTC.

This rearrangement joins TRBV18 to TRBJ1-2, with 8 bases matching TRBD1. This CDR3 region has 13 residues. Trimming at V came to 3 bases and at J to 3 bases, leaving 0 bases not matched to a gene. CDR1 and CDR2 from the germline V gene are KGHSH and LQKENI. CDR3 sequence (DNA): TGTGCCAGCTCACCGACAGGGGACTATGGCTACACCTTC. The encoded protein is CASSPTGDYGYTF.

Only a few counts were recorded for this clone. The chain is built from TRBV7-9 and TRBJ2-7; 9 bases map to TRBD1. CDR3 size: 16 residues. Germline V lookup: CDR1 SEHNR, CDR2 FQNEAQ (reference sequence). V was pared by 3 bases and J by 5 bases, with 11 bases of the junction left unmatched. The CDR3 protein is CASSFLITGGADEQYF. CDR3 nucleotide sequence: TGTGCCAGCAGCTTCTTGATTACAGGGGGCGCAGACGAGCAGTACTTC.

CDR3: CASSGGGGSYGYTF. The CDR3 DNA is TGTGCCAGCAGCGGGGGGGGCGGGAGCTATGGCTACACCTTC. The chain couples TRBV9 to TRBJ1-2; TRBD1 might be the D (6 bases). The length of the CDR3 is 14 residues. The V and J ends lost 3 bases and 4 bases respectively, with 13 bases between them. CDR1 and CDR2 (germline): SGDLS, YYNGEE.

This clone has just one count. The chain joins TRBV6-5 to TRBJ1-6; D remains ambiguous. Germline V gives CDR1 MNHEY, CDR2 SVGAGI. Trimming took 2 bases from V and 0 from J, leaving 5 bases between them. The CDR3 spans 15 residues. CDR3 nucleotides: TGTGCCAGCAGTTACAGGAGCTCCTATAATTCACCCCTCCACTTT. This sequence encodes CASSYRSSYNSPLHF.

The rearrangement uses TRBV4-1 and TRBJ2-3, with D perhaps TRBD1 (5 bases). This CDR3 has 13 amino acids. Germline CDR1 and CDR2: MGHRA and YSYEKL. V was pared by 1 base and J by 3 bases, with 5 bases between. The CDR3 nucleotides are TGCGCCAGCAGCCAAGGGACAACAGATACGCAGTATTTT. It yields the protein CASSQGTTDTQYF.

The gene calls are TRBV6-5 and TRBJ2-1; D is undetermined. Trimming removed 4 bases from V and 0 bases from J, with 7 bases in between. The germline V gene encodes CDR1 MNHEY and CDR2 SVGAGI. This CDR3 spans 14 amino acids. This CDR3 reads CASSLLDSYNEQFF. The CDR3, as DNA: TGTGCCAGCAGTTTACTGGACTCCTACAATGAGCAGTTCTTC.